The T cell receptor (beta chain) described here comes from a study of neurological immune-mediated disorders. Overall study findings and caveats: With the multiple sclerosis repertoire cluster, neither clinical nor MRI features showed any association. TCR-beta repertoires seemed private in all groups, with no expanded CDR3 amino acid sequences shared.

TCRdb used MiXCR to reprocess the 5' RACE reads, holding one entry per CDR3 protein. The table records tens of thousands of distinct CDR3 sequences, roughly 3.5% of them present only once. This clonotype showed up many times. The target antigen is unknown. The CDR3 has 15 amino acids. Germline V gives CDR1 MNHEY, CDR2 SMNVEV (reference sequence). Trimming removed 6 bases from V and 4 bases from J; junction bases left unmatched: 6. The sequencing input was PBMCs. This chain links TRBV27 with TRBJ2-1, with 10 nucleotides matching TRBD2. The source is a woman aged 45-65 years with multiple sclerosis. CDR3 nucleotides: TGTGCCAGCAGAGGGAGAGCGGGGGGGTACAATGAGCAGTTCTTC. Translation: CASRGRAGGYNEQFF.